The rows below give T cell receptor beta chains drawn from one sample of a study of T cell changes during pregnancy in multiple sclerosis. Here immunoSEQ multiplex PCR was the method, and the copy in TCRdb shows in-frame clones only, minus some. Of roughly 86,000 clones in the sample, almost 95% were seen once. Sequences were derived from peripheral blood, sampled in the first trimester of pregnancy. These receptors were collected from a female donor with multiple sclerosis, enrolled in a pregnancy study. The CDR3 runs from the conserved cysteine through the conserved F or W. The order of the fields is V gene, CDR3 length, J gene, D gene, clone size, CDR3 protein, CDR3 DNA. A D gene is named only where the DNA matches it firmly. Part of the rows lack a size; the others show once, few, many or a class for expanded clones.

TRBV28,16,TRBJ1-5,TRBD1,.,CATAQQGAAGNQPQHF,TGTGCCACCGCGCAACAGGGGGCAGCGGGCAATCAGCCCCAGCATTTT
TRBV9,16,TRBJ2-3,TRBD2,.,CASSSSWGLAGGAQYF,TGTGCCAGCAGCTCGTCTTGGGGGCTAGCGGGAGGTGCGCAGTATTTT
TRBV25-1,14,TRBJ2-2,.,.,CASKGGAYTGELFF,TGTGCCAGCAAGGGCGGGGCGTATACCGGGGAGCTGTTTTTT
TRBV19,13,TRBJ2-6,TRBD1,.,CASKTGAGNVLTF,TGTGCCAGTAAAACAGGGGCGGGCAACGTCCTGACTTTC
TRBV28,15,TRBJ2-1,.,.,CASSLVGRSYNEQFF,TGTGCCAGCAGTTTGGTAGGGAGGAGCTACAATGAGCAGTTCTTC
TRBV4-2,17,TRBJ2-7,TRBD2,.,CASSRGEGELTFYEQYF,TGTGCCAGCAGCCGGGGGGAGGGCGAATTGACCTTCTACGAGCAGTACTTC
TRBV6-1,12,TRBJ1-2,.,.,CASRVLLIGYTF,TGTGCCAGCAGGGTTTTGCTAATTGGCTACACCTTC
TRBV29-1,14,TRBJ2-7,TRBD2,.,CSVGRTSGNYEQYF,TGCAGCGTTGGGCGGACTAGCGGGAACTACGAGCAGTACTTC
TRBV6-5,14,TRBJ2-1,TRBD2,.,CASSYGTSANEQFF,TGTGCCAGCAGTTATGGGACTAGCGCCAATGAGCAGTTCTTC
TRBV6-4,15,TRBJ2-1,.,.,CASRRTASSYNEQFF,TGTGCCAGCAGACGGACAGCCTCTTCCTACAATGAGCAGTTCTTC
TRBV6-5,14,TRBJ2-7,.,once,CASSVNRWDYEQYF,TGTGCCAGCAGTGTTAACAGGTGGGACTACGAGCAGTACTTC
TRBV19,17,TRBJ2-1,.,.,CATENRIKPFSYNEQFF,TGTGCCACAGAGAACAGGATTAAGCCCTTCTCCTACAATGAGCAGTTCTTC
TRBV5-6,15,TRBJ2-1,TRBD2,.,CASSALGRVSNEQFF,TGTGCCAGCAGCGCTCTCGGGAGGGTAAGCAATGAGCAGTTCTTC
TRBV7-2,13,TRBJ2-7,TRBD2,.,CASSPLGGSEQYF,TGTGCCAGCAGTCCCCTGGGCGGGAGCGAGCAGTACTTC
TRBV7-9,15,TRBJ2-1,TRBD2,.,CASSVAGEARSEQFF,TGTGCCAGCAGCGTAGCGGGAGAAGCGCGATCGGAGCAGTTCTTC
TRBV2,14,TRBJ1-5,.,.,CASSSDGSGQPQHF,TGTGCCAGCAGCTCTGACGGGTCTGGGCAGCCCCAGCATTTT
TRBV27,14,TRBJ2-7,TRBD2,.,CASSPGLAGDEQYF,TGTGCCAGCAGTCCGGGACTAGCGGGAGACGAGCAGTACTTC
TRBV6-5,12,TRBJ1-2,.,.,CASGQTNYGYTF,TGTGCCAGCGGACAGACTAACTATGGCTACACCTTC
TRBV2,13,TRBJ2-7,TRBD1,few,CASGRDRQYEQYF,TGTGCCAGCGGCCGGGACAGGCAATACGAGCAGTACTTC
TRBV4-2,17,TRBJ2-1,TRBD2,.,CASSQDPASGSYNEQFF,TGTGCCAGCAGCCAAGATCCAGCTAGCGGGAGCTACAATGAGCAGTTCTTC
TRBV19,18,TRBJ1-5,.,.,CASSIGRSGLYHNQPQHF,TGTGCCAGTAGTATAGGACGCTCGGGGTTGTACCACAATCAGCCCCAGCATTTT
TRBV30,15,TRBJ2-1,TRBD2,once,CAWSPFAGAINEQFF,TGTGCCTGGAGTCCCTTTGCGGGAGCTATCAATGAGCAGTTCTTC
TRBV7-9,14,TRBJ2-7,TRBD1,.,CASSSTGGAYEQYF,TGTGCCAGCAGCTCGACAGGGGGGGCCTACGAGCAGTACTTC
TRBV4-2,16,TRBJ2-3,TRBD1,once,CASSQDARGRTDTQYF,TGTGCCAGCAGCCAAGACGCTAGGGGGCGCACAGATACGCAGTATTTT
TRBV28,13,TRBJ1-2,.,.,CASKKQGDYGYTF,TGTGCCAGCAAGAAACAGGGAGACTATGGCTACACCTTC
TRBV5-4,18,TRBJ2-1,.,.,CASSSPARQPGSYNEQFF,TGTGCCAGCAGCTCCCCTGCTCGGCAGCCGGGCTCCTACAATGAGCAGTTCTTC
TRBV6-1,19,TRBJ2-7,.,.,CASSEPVVRMRTGAYEQYF,TGTGCCAGCAGTGAACCTGTTGTTCGGATGAGGACTGGAGCCTACGAGCAGTACTTC
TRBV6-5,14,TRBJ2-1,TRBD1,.,CASSGQGAGNEQFF,TGTGCCAGCAGCGGACAGGGGGCAGGTAATGAGCAGTTCTTC
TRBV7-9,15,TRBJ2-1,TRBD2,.,CASSFGLAGRDEQFF,TGTGCCAGCAGCTTCGGACTAGCGGGAAGGGATGAGCAGTTCTTC
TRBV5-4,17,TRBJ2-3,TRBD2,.,CASSLPSGTRSTDTQYF,TGTGCCAGCAGCTTACCTTCCGGGACTAGGAGCACAGATACGCAGTATTTT
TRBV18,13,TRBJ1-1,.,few,CASSPGLNTEAFF,TGTGCCAGCTCACCAGGGCTGAACACTGAAGCTTTCTTT
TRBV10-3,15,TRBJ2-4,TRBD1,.,CAISDGQGGKNIQYF,TGTGCCATCAGTGACGGACAGGGGGGCAAAAACATTCAGTACTTC
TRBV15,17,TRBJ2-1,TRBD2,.,CATSRDKGTSGFNEQFF,TGTGCCACCAGCAGAGATAAGGGGACTAGCGGGTTCAATGAGCAGTTCTTC
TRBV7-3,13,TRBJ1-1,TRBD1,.,CASSRQGPTEAFF,TGTGCCAGCAGCCGACAGGGGCCCACTGAAGCTTTCTTT